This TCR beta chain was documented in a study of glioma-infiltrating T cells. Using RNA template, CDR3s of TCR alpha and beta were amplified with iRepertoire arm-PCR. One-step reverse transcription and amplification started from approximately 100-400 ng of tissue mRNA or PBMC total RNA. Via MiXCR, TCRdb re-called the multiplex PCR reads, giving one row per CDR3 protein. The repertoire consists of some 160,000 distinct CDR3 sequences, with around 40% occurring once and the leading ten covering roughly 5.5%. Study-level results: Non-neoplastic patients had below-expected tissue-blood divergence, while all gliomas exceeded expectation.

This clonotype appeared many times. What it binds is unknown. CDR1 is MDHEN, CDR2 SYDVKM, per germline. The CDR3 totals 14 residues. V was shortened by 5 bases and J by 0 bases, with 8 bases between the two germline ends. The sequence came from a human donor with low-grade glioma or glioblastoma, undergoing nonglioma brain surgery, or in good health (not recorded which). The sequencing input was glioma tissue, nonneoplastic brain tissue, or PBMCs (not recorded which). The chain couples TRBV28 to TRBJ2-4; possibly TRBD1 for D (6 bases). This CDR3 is CASSEGGAKNIQYF. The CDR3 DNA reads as TGTGCCAGCAGTGAAGGGGGAGCCAAAAACATTCAGTACTTC.